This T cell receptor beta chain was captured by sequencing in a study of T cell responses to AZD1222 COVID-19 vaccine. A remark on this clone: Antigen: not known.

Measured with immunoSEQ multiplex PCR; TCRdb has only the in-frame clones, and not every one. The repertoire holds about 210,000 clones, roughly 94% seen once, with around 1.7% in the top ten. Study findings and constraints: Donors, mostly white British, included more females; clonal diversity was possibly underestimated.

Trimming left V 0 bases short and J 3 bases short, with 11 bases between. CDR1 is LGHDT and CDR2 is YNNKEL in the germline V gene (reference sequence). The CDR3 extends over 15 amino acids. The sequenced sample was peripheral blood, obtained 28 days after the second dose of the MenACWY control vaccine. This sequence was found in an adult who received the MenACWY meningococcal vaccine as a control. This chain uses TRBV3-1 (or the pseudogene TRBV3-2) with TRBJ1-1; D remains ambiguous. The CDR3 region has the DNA TGTGCCAGCAGCCAAGATATGAGCAGCTACACTGAAGCTTTCTTT. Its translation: CASSQDMSSYTEAFF.